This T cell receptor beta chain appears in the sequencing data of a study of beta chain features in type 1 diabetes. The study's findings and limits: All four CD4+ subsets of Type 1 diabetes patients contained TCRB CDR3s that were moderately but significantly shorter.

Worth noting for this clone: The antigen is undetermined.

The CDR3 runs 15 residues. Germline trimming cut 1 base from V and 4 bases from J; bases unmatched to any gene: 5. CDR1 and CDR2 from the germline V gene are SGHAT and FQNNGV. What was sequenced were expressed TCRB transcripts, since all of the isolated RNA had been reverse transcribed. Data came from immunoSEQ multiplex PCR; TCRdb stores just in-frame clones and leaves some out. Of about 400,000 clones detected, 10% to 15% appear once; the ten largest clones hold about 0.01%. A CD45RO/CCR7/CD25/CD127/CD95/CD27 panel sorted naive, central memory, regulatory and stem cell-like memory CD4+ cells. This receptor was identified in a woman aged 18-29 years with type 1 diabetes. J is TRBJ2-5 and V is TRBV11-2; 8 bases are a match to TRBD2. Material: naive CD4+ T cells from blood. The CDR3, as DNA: TGTGCCAGCAGCTTAGCTCGGCTAGCGGGAGAGACCCAGTACTTC. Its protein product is CASSLARLAGETQYF.